Presented here are 30 T cell receptor beta chains from one specimen sequenced in a study of T-cell memory formation after mild COVID-19. TCRdb redid the calling of the 5' RACE reads with MiXCR, one entry per CDR3 protein. The sample lists some 320,000 distinct CDR3 sequences, more than 15% seen once, with around 24% in the top ten. Input material: PBMCs or a T cell subset sorted from them (not recorded which). The receptors were gathered from a man in his late teens or twenties who had mild COVID-19 (a few samples of this study predate the infection). Cell type and time point are not known.

This clonotype was recorded at least ten times. V is TRBV2 and J is TRBJ1-5; 8 bases agree with TRBD1. The CDR3 length is 15 residues. V shed 4 bases and J 2 bases; nucleotides not matched to a gene: 4. The germline V gene encodes CDR1 SNHLY and CDR2 FYNNEI. DNA of the CDR3: TGTGCCAGCAGTGGACAGGGGTCTGGCAATCAGCCCCAGCATTTT. It yields the protein CASSGQGSGNQPQHF.

This chain connects TRBV10-3 to TRBJ2-5; 12 bases agree with TRBD2. Germline V gene lookup returns CDR1 ENHRY and CDR2 SYGVKD. J lost 5 bases, V lost 6 bases, and 10 bases had no gene match. This CDR3 comprises 16 residues. CDR3 nucleotide sequence: TGTGCCATCAGAAAGACTAGCGGGGGCCAAGAGGAGACCCAGTACTTC. Residues: CAIRKTSGGQEETQYF.

This clonotype has just a few counts. The chain recombines TRBV24-1 with TRBJ2-1; TRBD1 might be the D (6 bases). The CDR3 spans 13 residues. Trimming cost V 1 base and J 8 bases, with 8 bases left between them. In germline, CDR1 is KGHDR, CDR2 SFDVKD. The CDR3 DNA is TGTGCCACCAGTGATTTCCCAGGGGATGAGCAGTTCTTC. Amino acids: CATSDFPGDEQFF.

This clonotype was detected a few times. The chain recombines TRBV6-2 or TRBV6-3 with TRBJ2-7, with 14 bases that match TRBD2. The CDR3 is 17 amino acids. Germline V CDR1 and CDR2: MNHEY, SVGEGT. Trimming removed 2 bases from V and 4 bases from J; junction bases left unmatched: 7. CDR3 nucleotide sequence: TGTGCCAGCAGTTACCCCAGACTAGCGGGGGGGTCATACGAGCAGTACGTC. The encoded protein is CASSYPRLAGGSYEQYV.

The chain combines TRBV18 with TRBJ1-2; D unclear. The CDR3 totals 13 residues. The germline CDR1 and CDR2 sequences are KGHSH and LQKENI. V lost 2 bases, J lost 2 bases, and 6 bases lay in between. Written as DNA, the CDR3 is TGTGCCAGCTCACCAGTCAGAAACTATGGCTACACCTTC. Protein sequence: CASSPVRNYGYTF.

This sequence joins TRBV27 and TRBJ2-5; D possibly matches TRBD1 or TRBD2 (5 bases each). This CDR3 is 13 amino acids long. From germline, CDR1 is MNHEY and CDR2 SMNVEV (reference sequence). V gave up 3 bases and J gave up 5 bases, with 10 bases separating them. CDR3 in DNA: TGTGCCAGCAGTTTCGAGGGACGGGAGACCCAGTACTTC. This sequence encodes CASSFEGRETQYF.

The table lists this clonotype with many counts. CDR3 DNA sequence: TGCGCCAGCAGCTCCGAAGCCGTGGATACGCAGTATTTT. It is translated as CASSSEAVDTQYF. The V and J genes are TRBV5-1 and TRBJ2-3, with D uncertain. The CDR3 spans 13 residues. Germline loops: CDR1 SGHRS, CDR2 YFSETQ. Trimming left V 3 bases short and J 6 bases short, with 11 bases between.

CDR3 in amino acids: CASARGTYNSPLHF. The CDR3 DNA reads as TGTGCCAGTGCCAGGGGAACCTATAATTCACCCCTCCACTTT. This rearrangement joins TRBV7-2 to TRBJ1-6, with a weak D call TRBD1 (6 bases). This CDR3 has 14 amino acids. Trimming pared 9 bases from V and 2 bases from J, leaving 11 bases between. The germline gives CDR1 SGHTA, CDR2 FQGNSA.

The V call is TRBV6-2 or TRBV6-3, the J call TRBJ2-5; the D gene is possibly TRBD2 (6 bases). V was shortened by 10 bases and J by 5 bases, with 20 bases between the two germline ends. The germline CDR1 and CDR2 sequences are MNHEY and SVGEGT. The CDR3 spans 14 residues. The CDR3 DNA is TGTGCCACCTTTCAGACCTCTAGCGCGGAGACCCAGTACTTC. Amino acid sequence: CATFQTSSAETQYF.

V usage is TRBV5-6 and J usage is TRBJ1-1; D uncertain. V gave up 0 bases and J gave up 11 bases, with 17 bases separating them. CDR3 length: 14 residues. The germline V gene encodes CDR1 SGHDT and CDR2 YYEEEE. The CDR3 loop is CASSLESGPFDAFF. The CDR3 DNA sequence: TGTGCCAGCAGCTTGGAATCCGGTCCCTTCGACGCTTTCTTT.

There are a few counts of this clonotype. This chain links TRBV11-2 with TRBJ2-2; D is undetermined. Germline V gives CDR1 SGHAT, CDR2 FQNNGV. The CDR3 is 16 amino acids. Trimming removed 0 bases from V and 2 bases from J, with 10 bases in between. CDR3 bases: TGTGCCAGCAGCTTAGAAGGGCCAATTAACACCGGGGAGCTGTTTTTT. It encodes CASSLEGPINTGELFF.

This clonotype was seen more than once but under ten times. The V and J genes are TRBV18 and TRBJ1-2; D ambiguous. The V gene lost 2 bases and the J gene lost 3 bases, with 10 bases spanning the gap. CDR1 and CDR2 (germline): KGHSH, LQKENI. There are 14 residues in the CDR3. The CDR3 reads CASSPEDGYYGYTF. The CDR3 bases are TGTGCCAGCTCACCAGAGGACGGATACTATGGCTACACCTTC.

The rearrangement joins TRBV7-9 to TRBJ2-7; D gene uncertain. Germline-derived CDR1 and CDR2 are SEHNR and FQNEAQ (reference sequence). The V end was cut by 3 bases, the J end by 7 bases, with 10 bases between. This CDR3 region has 12 residues. The CDR3 sequence is CASSFSTREQYF. CDR3 in DNA: TGTGCCAGCAGCTTCTCCACACGGGAGCAGTACTTC. The complete variable domain, with remaining parts taken from reference TRBV7-9 and TRBJ2-7, reads DTGVSQNPRHKITKRGQNVTFRCDPISEHNRLYWYRQTLGQGPEFLTYFQNEAQLEKSRLLSDRFSAERPKGSFSTLEIQRTEQGDSAMYLCASSFSTREQYFGPGTRLTVT.

This clonotype was counted only a few times. The gene calls are TRBV7-6 and TRBJ1-5; D uncertain. Germline values: CDR1 SGHVS, CDR2 FNYEAQ. Between the trimmed V and J ends, which lost 1 base and 0 bases, there was a span of 16 bases. The CDR3 consists of 18 residues. CDR3 DNA sequence: TGTGCCAGCAGCTTAGATGAAGGGAGGGCTTATAGCAATCAGCCCCAGCATTTT. Translation gives CASSLDEGRAYSNQPQHF.

This clonotype appeared a few times. J is TRBJ1-6 and V is TRBV6-1; unclear D gene. Germline V gives CDR1 MNHNS, CDR2 SASEGT. The CDR3 totals 14 residues. Trimming shortened V by 8 bases and J by 7 bases, and 15 bases separated the two germline ends. The CDR3 protein is CASGPPTGNSPLHF. CDR3 nucleotides: TGTGCCAGCGGACCCCCGACGGGGAATTCACCCCTCCACTTT.

The chain combines TRBV7-9 with TRBJ2-2; TRBD1 might be the D (5 bases). V was clipped by 7 bases and J by 1 base, with 10 bases between them. This CDR3 is 14 amino acids long. The germline V gene encodes CDR1 SEHNR and CDR2 FQNEAQ (reference sequence). The CDR3 loop is CASKGQGNTGELFF. DNA for the CDR3: TGTGCCAGCAAAGGGCAGGGGAACACCGGGGAGCTGTTTTTT.

At least ten counts were recorded for this clonotype. The chain carries TRBV4-1 and TRBJ2-4; TRBD1 matches 8 bases. CDR3 length: 15 residues. Germline V CDR1 and CDR2: MGHRA, YSYEKL. Trimming removed 5 bases from V and 8 bases from J; junction bases left unmatched: 11. CDR3 in DNA: TGCGCCAGCAGCGCGGGTCCAGGGGGCGCGGACATTCAGTACTTC. It is translated as CASSAGPGGADIQYF.

The chain recombines TRBV6-2 or TRBV6-3 with TRBJ2-3, with TRBD2 identical over 8 bases. V lost 7 bases to trimming and J lost 8 bases; unmatched junction nucleotides: 14. There are 15 residues in the CDR3. Germline V gene sequence: CDR1 MNHEY, CDR2 SVGEGT. CDR3 nucleotide sequence: TGTGCCAGCATCCAGGGGAGTAGCGGGGTGACTACGCAGTATTTT. Amino acids: CASIQGSSGVTTQYF.

A few counts support this clonotype. The V call is TRBV7-3, the J call TRBJ2-1, with D possibly being TRBD1 (5 bases). Germline V lookup: CDR1 SGHTA, CDR2 FQGTGA. The CDR3 consists of 15 residues. V was shortened by 4 bases and J by 1 base, with 11 bases between the two germline ends. For the CDR3, the DNA is TGTGCCAGCAGCTCTTACAGGAATTCCTACAATGAGCAGTTCTTC. The encoded protein is CASSSYRNSYNEQFF.

This sequence joins TRBV7-9 and TRBJ2-5, with unresolved D. Trimming stripped 4 bases from V and 1 base from J, with 10 bases between. Germline V lookup: CDR1 SEHNR, CDR2 FQNEAQ (reference sequence). CDR3 size: 14 residues. The CDR3 region is CASSSRSVQETQYF. CDR3 nucleotides: TGTGCCAGCAGCTCCCGCTCTGTCCAAGAGACCCAGTACTTC.

A few counts support this clonotype. CDR3 nucleotide sequence: TGTGCCAGCAGCTTAGTCTCCGGGACAGTCGGAGAGACCCAGTACTTC. This sequence encodes CASSLVSGTVGETQYF. This rearrangement joins TRBV11-2 to TRBJ2-5; TRBD1 aligns across 7 bases. In germline, CDR1 is SGHAT, CDR2 FQNNGV. There are 16 residues in the CDR3. Trimming took 1 base from V and 4 from J; bases not matched to a gene: 9.

This clonotype has more than one count but fewer than ten. This chain uses TRBV6-5 with TRBJ2-7; 10 bases line up with TRBD1. Germline loops: CDR1 MNHEY, CDR2 SVGAGI. This CDR3 region has 15 residues. Trimming took 6 bases from V and 4 from J; bases not matched to a gene: 9. CDR3 loop: CASRDGGTGVYEQYF. The DNA of the CDR3 is TGTGCCAGCAGAGACGGCGGGACAGGGGTATACGAGCAGTACTTC.

In its sample, this clonotype was seen many times. The chain is built from TRBV12-3 or TRBV12-4 and TRBJ2-7, with 10 bases matching TRBD1. V gave up 2 bases and J gave up 0 bases; unmatched junction bases: 10. The length of the CDR3 is 18 residues. Here the CDR3 DNA reads TGTGCCAGCAGTTTAATCCCGGGACAGGGGCCGAGCTCCTACGAGCAGTACGTC. This sequence encodes CASSLIPGQGPSSYEQYV.

This clonotype appeared a few times. The rearrangement uses TRBV12-3 or TRBV12-4 and TRBJ1-3, with D unresolved. V dropped 3 bases and J dropped 0 bases, with 9 bases sitting between them. The CDR3 has 15 residues. CDR3 loop: CASSFEPISGNTIYF. The CDR3 nucleotides are TGTGCCAGCAGTTTCGAACCGATCTCTGGAAACACCATATATTTT.

This clonotype turned up a few times. The V call is TRBV7-3, the J call TRBJ2-5; 12 nucleotides agree with TRBD2. V lost 5 bases and J lost 4; bases outside the gene matches: 5. CDR1 is SGHTA and CDR2 is FQGTGA in the germline V gene. The CDR3 is 15 residues long. CDR3 sequence reads: CASSPSGGARETQYF. CDR3 bases: TGTGCCAGCAGCCCTAGCGGGGGGGCTAGAGAGACCCAGTACTTC.

The chain couples TRBV5-1 to TRBJ2-2; either TRBD1 or TRBD2 may fit D (5 bases each). CDR3 size: 15 residues. Deletions cut 0 bases from V and 5 bases from J, with 11 bases between. Germline V CDR1 and CDR2: SGHRS, YFSETQ. CDR3 amino acids: CASSLDGTYTGELFF. The CDR3 DNA is TGCGCCAGCAGCTTGGATGGGACCTATACCGGGGAGCTGTTTTTT.

This chain uses TRBV15 with TRBJ2-1, with 10 nucleotides matching TRBD2. This CDR3 contains 16 residues. In germline, CDR1 is LNHNV, CDR2 YYDKDF (reference sequence). After removal of 0 bases from V and 6 bases from J, the junction contained 5 bases not matched to a gene. CDR3 protein: CATSRDRAGGLNEQFF. CDR3 DNA sequence: TGTGCCACCAGCAGAGATCGAGCGGGGGGGCTCAATGAGCAGTTCTTC.

V is TRBV6-1 and J is TRBJ1-3; D possibly corresponds to TRBD1 (5 bases). The V gene's germline CDR1 is MNHNS and CDR2 SASEGT. V lost 8 bases and J 0 bases, leaving 11 bases between the germline ends. The CDR3 has 14 residues. The CDR3 is CASGDAISGNTIYF. The CDR3 DNA sequence: TGTGCCAGCGGGGACGCAATCTCTGGAAACACCATATATTTT.

This clonotype was recorded at least ten times. The J gene is TRBJ2-7, the V gene TRBV7-9, with 9 positions matching TRBD1. Germline CDR1 and CDR2: SEHNR and FQNEAQ (reference sequence). CDR3 length: 14 residues. J was trimmed by 3 bases and V by 5 bases; bases with no gene match: 5. For the CDR3, the DNA is TGTGCCAGCAGCCCCCGGGACAGGGTCTACGAGCAGTACGTC. This codes for CASSPRDRVYEQYV.

The chain employs TRBV6-1 and TRBJ2-5; 9 bases are shared with TRBD1. The CDR3 has 15 residues. Trimming took 5 bases from V and 2 from J; bases not matched to a gene: 6. CDR1 MNHNS and CDR2 SASEGT come from the germline V gene. CDR3 DNA sequence: TGTGCCAGCAGTCCCCGGGACAGGGATCAAGAGACCCAGTACTTC. It specifies CASSPRDRDQETQYF.